Below, one TCR beta chain is given with its context. Its matching antigen is unknown. V gave up 0 bases and J gave up 7 bases, with 11 bases separating them. CDR1 and CDR2 from the germline V gene are SGDLS and YYNGEE. The CDR3 contains 14 residues. The data derive from a study of shared clonotypes between healthy human individuals. Profiling relied on immunoSEQ multiplex PCR, and the TCRdb table lists in-frame clones only, not all of them. The sample yields under 2.5 million clones, 85% to 95% seen once. Study results and limitations: Four donors had around 5% of their naive CD4 clonotypes in common. Having only a few donors restricted how much genetic and exposure-history diversity was captured.

Specimen: naive CD4+ T cells from PBMCs. This sample's subset: CD45RA+ positively selected. The clonotype comes from a man in his late teens or twenties in good health. Some clones in this sample may be carry-over from other donors' samples. The V and J genes are TRBV9 and TRBJ2-1, with D unclear. The chain's CDR3 is CASSVDLTPNEQFF. The CDR3 nucleotides read TGTGCCAGCAGCGTAGATCTGACCCCGAATGAGCAGTTCTTC.